This TCR beta chain was captured by sequencing in a study of blood T cell repertoires in COVID-19. Study overall: The United States, Italy and Spain provided the acute and convalescent COVID-19 samples. T cells, B-cell-depleted T cells, or PBMCs provided the cDNA or gDNA that served as material.

Methods used by the authors: The assay estimated nucleated cells by amplifying reference gene primers. Repertoires were generated with immunoSEQ multiplex PCR, while TCRdb's copy carries only in-frame clones and drops some. V and J calls and clone size follow that table, whereas D and trimming were derived from the DNA. The sample records some 250,000 clones, about 84% being singletons. The CDR3 is 13 residues long. The germline V gene encodes CDR1 LNHDA and CDR2 SQIVND (reference sequence). V lost 9 bases and J lost 4, with 10 bases in between. Source material: peripheral blood. The chain employs TRBV19 and TRBJ2-6; D may be TRBD1 (5 bases). The source is a woman older than 75 with acute or convalescent COVID-19. CDR3 sequence (DNA): TGTGCCAGCTCAGGGATCGGGGCCAACGTCCTGACTTTC. Encoded protein: CASSGIGANVLTF.